This passage covers 24 T cell receptor beta chains from one sample sequenced in a study of blood T cell repertoires in COVID-19 (TCRdb year 2020). The receptor library was made with the immunoSEQ multiplex PCR assay. TCRdb holds this immuneACCESS table with in-frame rearrangements only. Some clones are missing; in checked studies, unresolved V genes explain under half, and the rest has no known cause. A total of about 310,000 clones appear in this sample, around 90% of them only once. 1% of the sample lies in the top ten. Material: peripheral blood. All receptors come from a man in his fifties with active or convalescent COVID-19.

J is TRBJ2-7 and V is TRBV5-6, with 7 bases lining up with TRBD1. V dropped 4 bases and J dropped 0; count of bases not matched to a gene: 4. The V gene's germline CDR1 is SGHDT and CDR2 YYEEEE. This CDR3 has 14 residues. Written as DNA, the CDR3 is TGTGCCAGCAGCCCCGGGACAGTCTCCTACGAGCAGTACTTC. It encodes CASSPGTVSYEQYF.

This chain links TRBV7-9 with TRBJ2-7, with D maybe TRBD1 (5 bases). Per germline, CDR1 SEHNR and CDR2 FQNEAQ (reference sequence). V was pared by 7 bases and J by 0 bases, with 13 bases between. The CDR3 is made up of 14 amino acids. The DNA for the CDR3 is TGTGCCAGCACTTCTACAGGCAGCTCCTACGAGCAGTACTTC. Its protein is CASTSTGSSYEQYF.

This clone was seen just once. V gene TRBV30 combines with J gene TRBJ1-6; 9 bases line up with TRBD1. Germline V CDR1 and CDR2: GTSNPN, SVGIG (reference sequence). The CDR3 sequence is 16 residues long. Losses at the gene ends were 3 bases for V and 9 bases for J; bases not matched to a gene: 12. CDR3 sequence reads: CAWSPPGQGKVSPLHF. DNA for the CDR3: TGTGCCTGGAGCCCACCGGGACAGGGAAAAGTTTCACCCCTCCACTTT.

In its sample, this clone was seen once. This sequence joins TRBV30 and TRBJ1-4, with D unresolved. CDR1 and CDR2 (germline): GTSNPN, SVGIG (reference sequence). The CDR3 spans 14 residues. Trimming stripped 2 bases from V and 8 bases from J, with 15 bases between. CDR3 DNA: TGTGCCTGGAGTAAGTCGGGATTGAGGGAAAAACTGTTTTTT. Its protein product is CAWSKSGLREKLFF.

The J gene is TRBJ2-7, the V gene TRBV28; 9 nucleotides line up with TRBD1. Germline CDR1 reads MDHEN; CDR2 reads SYDVKM. The junction had 9 bases not matched to a gene; V was cut back by 6 bases and J by 3 bases. CDR3 length equals 15 residues. The CDR3 DNA sequence: TGTGCCAGCAGAAACCGGGACAGGGTTTTCTACGAGCAGTACTTC. Amino acids: CASRNRDRVFYEQYF.

V and J are TRBV5-1 and TRBJ1-1; no reliable D call. Germline CDR1 and CDR2: SGHRS and YFSETQ. The CDR3 has 14 residues. The germline V and J ends were trimmed by 1 base and 3 bases, with 10 bases remaining between them. CDR3 DNA: TGCGCCAGCAGCTTGTCCATTCGGGACACTGAAGCTTTCTTT. Amino acid sequence: CASSLSIRDTEAFF.

The chain links TRBV28 to TRBJ2-1; 15 bases match TRBD2. Germline assignment: CDR1 MDHEN and CDR2 SYDVKM. Trimming at V came to 6 bases and at J to 9 bases, leaving 9 bases not matched to a gene. CDR3 size: 16 residues. The CDR3 DNA sequence: TGTGCCAGCAGCCAAGGACTAGCGGGAGGGCCCACTGAGCAGTTCTTC. This gives the protein CASSQGLAGGPTEQFF.

The rearrangement uses TRBV4-2 and TRBJ1-5; D gene unclear. There are 12 residues in the CDR3. Germline V gene lookup returns CDR1 LGHNA and CDR2 YNFKEQ. Trimming pared 3 bases from V and 5 bases from J, leaving 5 bases between. The CDR3 protein is CASSHEDQPQHF. CDR3 DNA: TGTGCCAGCAGCCATGAGGATCAGCCCCAGCATTTT.

In its sample, this clone was seen once. DNA of the CDR3: TGTGCCAGCTCACTTGACAGGGGAACTGAAGCTTTCTTT. Residues: CASSLDRGTEAFF. V gene TRBV18 combines with J gene TRBJ1-1, with 8 nucleotides matching TRBD1. The trim removed 4 bases at V and 5 bases at J, leaving 3 bases unmatched. Germline V CDR1 and CDR2: KGHSH, LQKENI. The CDR3 consists of 13 residues.

The chain links TRBV7-2 to TRBJ2-1, with no clear D. From germline, CDR1 is SGHTA and CDR2 FQGNSA. The V end was cut by 2 bases, the J end by 4 bases, with 12 bases between. The CDR3 covers 15 residues. The CDR3 nucleotides read TGTGCCAGCAGCTTATGGTCTAGTGGGTACAATGAGCAGTTCTTC. Amino acids: CASSLWSSGYNEQFF.

The V gene is TRBV2, the J gene TRBJ1-5; 8 positions agree with TRBD1. CDR3 length: 17 amino acids. Germline CDR1 and CDR2: SNHLY and FYNNEI. V lost 4 bases, J lost 0 bases, and 8 bases stayed unmatched. The CDR3 region has the DNA TGTGCCAGCAGTGGAGGACAGGGCCCCTTTAGCAATCAGCCCCAGCATTTT. Translation gives CASSGGQGPFSNQPQHF.

This clone was detected only once. The gene calls are TRBV28 and TRBJ1-1, with D maybe TRBD1 (6 bases). This CDR3 is 14 amino acids long. V was clipped by 3 bases and J by 4 bases, with 12 bases between them. CDR1 and CDR2 from the germline V gene are MDHEN and SYDVKM. CDR3 nucleotide sequence: TGTGCCAGCAGTTTTGACACAGGGCTCACTGAAGCTTTCTTT. Translated: CASSFDTGLTEAFF.

This clone was seen a single time. The chain is built from TRBV25-1 and TRBJ2-1; 8 bases are a match to TRBD1. In germline, CDR1 is MGHDK, CDR2 SYGVNS. There are 15 residues in the CDR3. The junction had 4 bases not matched to a gene; V was cut back by 4 bases and J by 2 bases. The CDR3 bases are TGTGCCAGCAGTGTCCCAGGGGGCCCCTACAATGAGCAGTTCTTC. It is translated as CASSVPGGPYNEQFF. The variable domain in full, with the rest retrieved from reference TRBV25-1 and TRBJ2-1, is EADIYQTPRYLVIGTGKKITLECSQTMGHDKMYWYQQDPGMELHLIHYSYGVNSTEKGDLSSESTVSRIRTEHFPLTLESARPSHTSQYLCASSVPGGPYNEQFFGPGTRLTVL.

The chain has TRBV5-8 and TRBJ1-5; possibly TRBD1 for D (5 bases). Germline loops: CDR1 SGHTS, CDR2 YDEGEE. The CDR3 length is 18 residues. V was cut by 0 bases and J by 0 bases, with 16 bases left in between. This CDR3 reads CASSLGWQGLYSNQPQHF. The CDR3 DNA follows: TGTGCCAGCAGCTTGGGTTGGCAGGGACTCTATAGCAATCAGCCCCAGCATTTT.

This rearrangement joins TRBV5-3 to TRBJ1-2; D call uncertain. TRBV5-3 is an open reading frame, and its role is uncertain. The CDR3 is 13 amino acids. V was clipped by 5 bases and J by 2 bases, with 10 bases between them. The CDR3 sequence: CARRWELNYGYTF. For the CDR3, the DNA is TGTGCCAGAAGGTGGGAGTTGAACTATGGCTACACCTTC.

The chain has TRBV27 and TRBJ2-4; tentative D call: TRBD2 (6 bases). The CDR3 spans 13 residues. Germline assignment: CDR1 MNHEY and CDR2 SMNVEV (reference sequence). Trimming took 8 bases from V and 0 from J, leaving 8 bases between them. The CDR3 coding sequence is TGTGCCAGCGGAGGGGTAGCCAAAAACATTCAGTACTTC. Amino acids: CASGGVAKNIQYF.

The CDR3 sequence is CASSQHGREEAFF. As DNA, the CDR3 is TGTGCCAGCAGCCAACACGGACGGGAAGAAGCTTTCTTT. The V gene is TRBV3-1 (or the pseudogene TRBV3-2), the J gene TRBJ1-1, with D unclear. The CDR3 length is 13 residues. CDR1 and CDR2 (germline): LGHDT, YNNKEL (reference sequence). Trimming took off 2 bases at V and 8 bases at J, with 12 bases between the two ends.

The table lists this clone with a few counts. The rearrangement uses TRBV6-6 and TRBJ2-7; 11 bases are shared with TRBD2. J was trimmed by 4 bases and V by 9 bases; bases with no gene match: 8. Germline CDR1 reads MNHNY; CDR2 reads SVGAGI (reference sequence). This CDR3 region has 14 residues. In DNA form, the CDR3 reads TGTGCCAGTAAACGACTAGCGGGGCCTTACGAGCAGTACTTC. Amino acid sequence: CASKRLAGPYEQYF.

This chain uses TRBV7-9 with TRBJ2-7, with 11 bases lining up with TRBD1. J was trimmed by 6 bases and V by 3 bases; bases with no gene match: 7. Germline lookup yields CDR1 SEHNR and CDR2 FQNEAQ (reference sequence). This CDR3 contains 15 residues. Here the CDR3 reads CASSFGQGAVGEQYF. The CDR3 nucleotides read TGTGCCAGCAGCTTCGGACAGGGGGCGGTGGGCGAGCAGTACTTC. Full variable domain (rest looked up from reference TRBV7-9 and TRBJ2-7): DTGVSQNPRHKITKRGQNVTFRCDPISEHNRLYWYRQTLGQGPEFLTYFQNEAQLEKSRLLSDRFSAERPKGSFSTLEIQRTEQGDSAMYLCASSFGQGAVGEQYFGPGTRLTVT.

The V call is TRBV4-3, the J call TRBJ1-4, with TRBD1 matching over 10 bases. The CDR3 length is 20 residues. Trimming removed 4 bases from V and 3 bases from J; junction bases left unmatched: 17. The germline V gene encodes CDR1 LGHNA and CDR2 YSLEER. CDR3 sequence reads: CASSLITGTGVRRSNEKLFF. DNA of the CDR3: TGCGCCAGCAGCCTAATTACCGGGACAGGGGTTCGGCGTTCTAATGAAAAACTGTTTTTT.

This clone was observed a single time. The rearrangement links TRBV9 to TRBJ2-1, with TRBD2 matching over 7 bases. The trim removed 4 bases at V and 4 bases at J, leaving 11 bases unmatched. The germline V gene encodes CDR1 SGDLS and CDR2 YYNGEE. The length of the CDR3 is 16 residues. The DNA of the CDR3 is TGTGCCAGCAGCCTTCTGGGAGGGCCCGATTACAATGAGCAGTTCTTC. Its protein is CASSLLGGPDYNEQFF.

The table lists this clone with a count of one. The chain has TRBV5-5 and TRBJ1-2, with D possibly TRBD1 on 6 matching bases. V lost 1 base and J 3 bases, leaving 16 bases between the germline ends. Germline V gene sequence: CDR1 SGHKS, CDR2 YYEKEE (reference sequence). The CDR3 runs 16 residues. In nucleotides, the CDR3 is TGTGCCAGCAGCTTGTCTCTACAGGGCTCTTACTATGGCTACACCTTC. Translation: CASSLSLQGSYYGYTF.

This clone was counted only a few times. DNA for the CDR3: TGCGCCAGCAGCAACCCCCATGGGGCGCGAACTGAAGCTTTCTTT. The encoded protein is CASSNPHGARTEAFF. The rearrangement joins TRBV5-1 to TRBJ1-1, with D tentatively TRBD1 (5 bases). Trimming left V 4 bases short and J 5 bases short, with 18 bases between. The CDR3 has 15 amino acids. The germline V gene has CDR1 SGHRS and CDR2 YFSETQ.

In DNA form, the CDR3 reads TGCGCCAGCAGCTTGGACAGGGTGAGGGAAAAACTGTTTTTT. It encodes CASSLDRVREKLFF. This chain uses TRBV5-1 with TRBJ1-4, with TRBD1 as a possible D gene (6 bases). This CDR3 comprises 14 residues. The germline V gene encodes CDR1 SGHRS and CDR2 YFSETQ. Trimming took 0 bases from V and 8 from J, leaving 11 bases between them.